This passage covers 13 T cell receptor beta chains from one sample sequenced in a study of regulatory T cells in long-lasting Graves disease. For TCR beta, libraries came from iRepertoire HTBI primers and Arm-PCR of CDR3 regions. TCRdb redid the calling of the multiplex PCR reads with MiXCR, one entry per CDR3 protein. Of under 500,000 distinct CDR3 sequences listed, around 21% were seen once; the top ten hold about a fifth. Time point indicated: persistent/refractory GD, antithyroid drugs over 5 years with positive TRAb. PBMC RNA was the source of the TCR library. This material consisted of peripheral blood mononuclear cells (PBMCs), taken when the disease was refractory, from a patient treated with antithyroid drugs. Receptors originate from a female donor with Graves disease.

In its sample, this clonotype was seen many times. This chain connects TRBV11-2 to TRBJ2-7; unclear D gene. V lost 5 bases, J lost 5 bases, and 7 bases lay in between. This CDR3 is built from 11 residues. CDR1 SGHAT and CDR2 FQNNGV come from the germline V gene. The CDR3 here is CASSQINEQYF. The DNA for the CDR3 is TGTGCCAGCAGCCAAATCAACGAGCAGTACTTC.

The chain recombines TRBV6-2 or TRBV6-3 with TRBJ1-3, with D hard to call. V shed 7 bases and J shed 0 bases, with 7 bases lying between them. The CDR3 sequence is 13 residues long. Germline CDR1 reads MNHEY; CDR2 reads SVGEGT. The CDR3: CASTPSSGNTIYF. CDR3 bases: TGTGCCAGCACTCCTTCCTCTGGAAACACCATATATTTT.

About this clonotype: This clone may be a read error of a much larger clone one base away. This sequence joins TRBV28 and TRBJ2-5, with 9 positions matching TRBD1. The V segment lost 7 bases and the J segment 6 bases; nucleotides outside the gene matches: 9. Germline V gene sequence: CDR1 MDHEN, CDR2 SYDVKM. CDR3 length: 14 amino acids. For the CDR3, the DNA is TGTGCCAGCATTAATACGGGACAGGGAAAGACCCAGTACTTC. It translates to CASINTGQGKTQYF.

With respect to this clonotype: At one of its ends the junction is not consistent with the germline gene, which may arise from a read error. The rearrangement joins TRBV7-6 to TRBJ2-7; no firm D call. The CDR3 runs 15 residues. CDR1 and CDR2 (germline): SGHVS, FNYEAQ. The CDR3 loop reads CASSLQQDGSYEQYF. CDR3 DNA: TGTGCCAGCAGCCTACAGCAGGACGGATCCTACGAACAGTACTTC.

The table lists this clonotype with many counts. The chain has TRBV7-2 and TRBJ1-6; tentative D call: TRBD1 (5 bases). CDR3 length equals 14 residues. Germline CDR1 is SGHTA and CDR2 is FQGNSA. V lost 4 bases to trimming and J lost 11 bases, with 15 bases between them. DNA of the CDR3: TGTGCCAGCAGCTCCCTGGGGGGGGGTACACCCCTCCACTTT. Protein product: CASSSLGGGTPLHF.

The chain uses TRBV10-3 and TRBJ2-2, with no clear D. CDR1 is ENHRY, CDR2 SYGVKD, per germline. V was trimmed by 0 bases and J by 5 bases, leaving 10 bases between them. The CDR3 spans 15 residues. The CDR3 reads CAISESSSTTGELFF. CDR3 DNA sequence: TGTGCCATCAGTGAGTCGTCTAGTACGACCGGGGAGCTGTTTTTT.

This clonotype has a count of ten or more. The junction departs from germline at one end; a sequencing error may be responsible. The J gene is TRBJ2-7, the V gene TRBV28; no reliable D call. The CDR3 runs 12 residues. In germline, CDR1 is MDHEN, CDR2 SYDVKM. CDR3 nucleotides: TGTGCCAGCAGTTCCGGACCATCGGCCCAACACTTC. It specifies CASSSGPSAQHF.

This clonotype was counted many times. The chain uses TRBV6-5 and TRBJ1-2, with a weak D call TRBD1 (5 bases). Trimming removed 4 bases at V and 4 bases at J, with 10 bases between. Germline V CDR1 and CDR2: MNHEY, SVGAGI. CDR3 size: 13 residues. The CDR3: CASSLTGAYGYTF. CDR3 sequence (DNA): TGTGCCAGCAGTTTAACAGGAGCCTATGGCTACACCTTC.

As concerns this clonotype: A much bigger clone sits one base away, suggesting this may be a read error. The chain joins TRBV11-2 to TRBJ2-7; the D is unclear. From germline, CDR1 is SGHAT and CDR2 FQNNGV. This CDR3 is 13 amino acids long. V lost 3 bases and J lost 3, with 9 bases in between. The CDR3, as DNA: TGTGCCAGCAGCTTTAGCCAGGACTACGAGCAGTACTTC. Encoded protein: CASSFSQDYEQYF.

This chain links TRBV29-1 with TRBJ2-7, with TRBD1 identical over 9 bases. The germline V gene has CDR1 SQVTM and CDR2 ANQGSEA. This CDR3 contains 17 residues. Germline trimming cut 6 bases from V and 5 bases from J; bases unmatched to any gene: 20. The chain's CDR3 is CSVCGITGTGLQNEQYF. The CDR3 bases are TGCAGCGTATGCGGGATAACCGGGACAGGGCTTCAGAACGAGCAGTACTTC.

This clonotype was observed many times. The CDR3 reads CASSSTTDPGQVRNSNQPQHF. The CDR3 DNA sequence: TGTGCCAGCAGCTCCACCACCGACCCGGGACAGGTTCGAAATAGCAATCAGCCCCAGCATTTT. V is TRBV7-8 and J is TRBJ1-5; 8 bases fit TRBD1. Looked up from germline, CDR1 is SGHVS and CDR2 is FQNEAQ. CDR3 size: 21 residues. With V trimmed by 4 bases and J by 0 bases, 20 bases remained unmatched.

This clonotype appeared a few times. The CDR3 is CASSVLSYEQYF. The CDR3, as DNA: TGTGCCAGCAGTGTACTATCCTACGAGCAGTACTTC. The chain uses TRBV27 and TRBJ2-7; D ambiguous. This CDR3 has 12 residues. Per the germline V gene, CDR1 is MNHEY and CDR2 is SMNVEV (reference sequence). V dropped 5 bases and J dropped 1 base, with 6 bases sitting between them.

CDR3 in amino acids: CASSPVGARTGELFF. The CDR3 nucleotides are TGTGCCAGCAGTCCCGTCGGGGCCCGAACCGGGGAGCTGTTTTTT. The rearrangement joins TRBV6-2 or TRBV6-3 to TRBJ2-2; either TRBD1 or TRBD2 may supply D (5 bases each). Trimming pared 5 bases from V and 5 bases from J, leaving 15 bases between. CDR3 size: 15 residues. CDR1 MNHEY and CDR2 SVGEGT come from the germline V gene.